Following are 10 T cell receptor beta chains from one sample sequenced in a study of shared clonotypes between healthy human individuals. The method was immunoSEQ multiplex PCR; TCRdb's version includes in-frame clones alone and lacks a portion of them. The sample lists approximately 500,000 clones, 79% seen once, with approximately 12% in the top ten. The specimen sequenced was PBMCs. The receptors were sampled from a woman in her thirties or forties in good health. Some clones in this sample may be carry-over from other donors' samples.

V is TRBV11-1 and J is TRBJ2-7, with D perhaps TRBD2 (5 bases). V dropped 5 bases and J dropped 4 bases, with 15 bases sitting between them. The germline CDR1 and CDR2 sequences are SGHAT and FQDESV (reference sequence). This CDR3 spans 14 amino acids. The CDR3 protein is CASSLGLILYEQYF. CDR3 sequence (DNA): TGTGCCAGCAGCCTTGGACTGATTCTTTACGAGCAGTACTTC.

V is TRBV6-1 and J is TRBJ2-2; D ambiguous. Per the germline V gene, CDR1 is MNHNS and CDR2 is SASEGT. This CDR3 comprises 14 residues. V lost 2 bases and J lost 6, with 10 bases in between. The CDR3 protein is CASSETWIAGELFF. The CDR3 DNA reads as TGTGCCAGCAGTGAAACTTGGATAGCCGGGGAGCTGTTTTTT.

This chain links TRBV11-2 with TRBJ2-3; D unresolved. V lost 4 bases and J 0 bases, leaving 8 bases between the germline ends. CDR3 length equals 14 residues. The germline V gene has CDR1 SGHAT and CDR2 FQNNGV. This CDR3 reads CASSSSSSTDTQYF. The CDR3 DNA sequence: TGTGCCAGCAGCTCCAGCTCGAGCACAGATACGCAGTATTTT.

The rearrangement joins TRBV10-3 to TRBJ2-3; TRBD2 agrees at 10 bases. V shed 6 bases, J shed 2 bases, and the junction held 8 bases outside the gene matches. The CDR3 loop spans 16 amino acids. CDR1 and CDR2 (germline): ENHRY, SYGVKD. CDR3 sequence reads: CAIRDLLAGDTDTQYF. CDR3 bases: TGTGCCATCAGAGACCTCCTAGCGGGAGACACAGATACGCAGTATTTT.

The table lists this clone with a few counts. The chain employs TRBV9 and TRBJ1-1; no definite D call. This CDR3 is 13 amino acids long. With 0 bases removed from V and 3 bases from J, the gap between germline ends came to 6 bases. Germline CDR1 SGDLS, CDR2 YYNGEE. CDR3 region: CASSVDPDTEAFF. CDR3 bases: TGTGCCAGCAGCGTAGACCCCGACACTGAAGCTTTCTTT.

The V and J genes are TRBV28 and TRBJ2-1; 7 bases agree with TRBD1. Germline-derived CDR1 and CDR2 are MDHEN and SYDVKM. The length of the CDR3 is 16 residues. Trimming removed 2 bases from V and 7 bases from J; junction bases left unmatched: 11. The CDR3 is CASSLEGAIGMNEQFF. CDR3 DNA: TGTGCCAGCAGTTTAGAGGGGGCGATCGGTATGAATGAGCAGTTCTTC.

This clone was counted once. The rearrangement uses TRBV6-6 and TRBJ2-5; D is unresolved. V was trimmed by 5 bases and J by 8 bases, leaving 9 bases between them. Germline CDR1 is MNHNY and CDR2 is SVGAGI (reference sequence). CDR3 length equals 11 residues. The CDR3 here is CASSARRTQYF. The CDR3 DNA follows: TGTGCCAGCAGTGCGCGGAGAACCCAGTACTTC.

V and J are TRBV4-2 and TRBJ2-1; perhaps TRBD2 as D (5 bases). Trimming left V 1 base short and J 6 bases short, with 10 bases between. CDR1 and CDR2 from the germline V gene are LGHNA and YNFKEQ. There are 14 residues in the CDR3. The CDR3 DNA is TGTGCCAGCAGCCAAGTGGCCAGCGGCAATGAGCAGTTCTTC. It specifies CASSQVASGNEQFF.

This chain links TRBV28 with TRBJ1-2; no clear D gene. Per germline, CDR1 MDHEN and CDR2 SYDVKM. The CDR3 contains 14 residues. Trimming shortened V by 4 bases and J by 7 bases, and 16 bases separated the two germline ends. CDR3 bases: TGTGCCAGCAGTTCGGGGAGGGCCCTCTTTGGCTACACCTTC. This encodes CASSSGRALFGYTF.

As to this clone: Other DNA sequences in this specimen translate into the identical CDR3. The V gene is TRBV5-6, the J gene TRBJ2-1; TRBD2 matches 9 bases. CDR1 is SGHDT and CDR2 is YYEEEE in the germline V gene. The CDR3 loop spans 15 amino acids. The V segment lost 2 bases and the J segment 4 bases; nucleotides outside the gene matches: 4. The CDR3 nucleotides are TGTGCCAGCAGCTTACTAGCGGGCGTTTACAATGAGCAGTTCTTC. Encoded protein: CASSLLAGVYNEQFF.